These 16 T cell receptor beta chains were all obtained from the same sample, sequenced in a study of beta chain features in type 1 diabetes. Study conclusions and caveats: Shortening that was moderate but significant affected the TCRB CDR3s of Type 1 diabetes patients in all four CD4+ subsets.

Expressed TCRB transcripts got sequenced, as all isolated RNA was reverse transcribed. TCRdb keeps only in-frame clones here, not all; method: immunoSEQ multiplex PCR. This sample carries around 260,000 clones, roughly 22% of them seen once, and the ten largest clones take 0.028%. These receptors' targets are unknown. Sequencing was performed on naive CD4+ T cells from blood. The receptors here all came from a woman between 40 and 55 years old with type 1 diabetes.

This clone was observed a handful of times. The chain uses TRBV10-3 and TRBJ1-5; maybe TRBD1 (6 bases). Trimming shortened V by 6 bases and J by 1 base, and 10 bases separated the two germline ends. CDR1 ENHRY and CDR2 SYGVKD come from the germline V gene. CDR3 length: 14 amino acids. The CDR3 region has the DNA TGTGCCATCAGGGATGGACAGAGCAATCAGCCCCAGCATTTT. This sequence encodes CAIRDGQSNQPQHF.

The chain has TRBV2 and TRBJ2-3; D not certain. CDR3 length: 12 residues. V lost 9 bases to trimming and J lost 2 bases, with 9 bases between them. CDR1 is SNHLY, CDR2 FYNNEI, per germline. This CDR3 reads CARSLNTDTQYF. The CDR3 region has the DNA TGTGCCAGAAGCCTGAACACAGATACGCAGTATTTT.

The CDR3: CSIGQGDQPQHF. CDR3 nucleotide sequence: TGCAGCATTGGACAGGGTGACCAGCCCCAGCATTTT. This sequence joins TRBV29-1 and TRBJ1-5; 8 nucleotides agree with TRBD1. This CDR3 has 12 amino acids. Germline CDR1 is SQVTM and CDR2 is ANQGSEA. With 8 bases clipped from V and 7 bases from J, the junction kept 7 bases outside the gene matches.

In this sample, this clone turned up a few times. The gene calls are TRBV9 and TRBJ2-5; D might be TRBD2 (7 bases). Germline values: CDR1 SGDLS, CDR2 YYNGEE. V was cut by 7 bases and J by 5 bases, with 15 bases left in between. The CDR3 length is 13 residues. The CDR3 reads CASGGAGHETQYF. The CDR3 DNA reads as TGTGCCAGCGGCGGAGCGGGACATGAGACCCAGTACTTC. The full variable domain, rest sourced from reference TRBV9 and TRBJ2-5, is DSGVTQTPKHLITATGQRVTLRCSPRSGDLSVYWYQQSLDQGLQFLIQYYNGEERAKGNILERFSAQQFPDLHSELNLSSLELGDSALYFCASGGAGHETQYFGPGTRLLVL.

The chain couples TRBV4-2 to TRBJ1-2, with D uncertain. V was shortened by 0 bases and J by 0 bases, with 8 bases between the two germline ends. The CDR3 contains 15 residues. Looked up from germline, CDR1 is LGHNA and CDR2 is YNFKEQ. CDR3 protein: CASSQDPDTNYGYTF. CDR3 sequence (DNA): TGTGCCAGCAGCCAAGATCCAGATACTAACTATGGCTACACCTTC.

The chain has TRBV4-2 and TRBJ2-7; 10 bases fit TRBD2. The CDR3 consists of 17 residues. J was trimmed by 5 bases and V by 1 base; bases with no gene match: 11. The germline V gene encodes CDR1 LGHNA and CDR2 YNFKEQ. The CDR3 here is CASSQAAPSGSFHEQYF. In DNA, the CDR3 is TGTGCCAGCAGCCAAGCGGCTCCTAGCGGGAGTTTTCACGAGCAGTACTTC.

CDR3 loop: CATSRVQGSPLHF. The CDR3 DNA follows: TGTGCCACCAGCAGAGTGCAGGGTTCACCCCTCCACTTT. This rearrangement joins TRBV15 to TRBJ1-6, with a tentative D call TRBD1 (5 bases). Germline V CDR1 and CDR2: LNHNV, YYDKDF (reference sequence). This CDR3 is 13 amino acids long. Trimming left V 1 base short and J 9 bases short, with 7 bases between.

V usage is TRBV4-1 and J usage is TRBJ2-7, with 7 bases lining up with TRBD2. With V trimmed by 4 bases and J by 6 bases, 12 bases remained unmatched. This CDR3 spans 15 amino acids. Germline-derived CDR1 and CDR2 are MGHRA and YSYEKL. DNA for the CDR3: TGCGCCAGCAGCCCCACCTCGGCTCGGGGGGTCGAGCAGTACTTC. Its protein is CASSPTSARGVEQYF.

This chain connects TRBV18 to TRBJ1-6, with TRBD1 as a possible D gene (6 bases). Germline CDR1 reads KGHSH; CDR2 reads LQKENI. Trimming stripped 1 base from V and 10 bases from J, with 11 bases between. The length of the CDR3 is 14 residues. The DNA of the CDR3 is TGTGCCAGCTCACCACAGGGGGATGTGTCACCCCTCCACTTT. Protein product: CASSPQGDVSPLHF.

This clone was recorded a few times. The chain uses TRBV10-3 and TRBJ2-7; D remains ambiguous. V was shortened by 8 bases and J by 3 bases, with 11 bases between the two germline ends. The CDR3 totals 12 residues. Germline lookup yields CDR1 ENHRY and CDR2 SYGVKD. This CDR3 is CAIGQQVYEQYF. The CDR3 coding sequence is TGTGCCATCGGCCAGCAGGTCTACGAGCAGTACTTC.

This clone appeared a few times. The chain employs TRBV9 and TRBJ1-2; D unclear. The CDR3 length is 13 residues. The V end was cut by 4 bases, the J end by 0 bases, with 7 bases between. Germline loops: CDR1 SGDLS, CDR2 YYNGEE. The CDR3 here is CASSPVANYGYTF. The CDR3 DNA sequence: TGTGCCAGCAGCCCTGTAGCTAACTATGGCTACACCTTC.

The chain combines TRBV5-1 with TRBJ1-6; possible D gene TRBD1, 5 bases. Trimming left V 4 bases short and J 10 bases short, with 15 bases between. This CDR3 is 14 amino acids long. Per germline, CDR1 SGHRS and CDR2 YFSETQ. The CDR3 region is CASSPGRIDSPLHF. In DNA, the CDR3 is TGCGCCAGCAGCCCAGGGCGGATTGACTCACCCCTCCACTTT.

The table lists this clone with a few counts. The chain has TRBV5-6 and TRBJ2-5; TRBD2 matches 7 bases. Losses at the gene ends were 2 bases for V and 3 bases for J; bases not matched to a gene: 1. There are 13 residues in the CDR3. Germline CDR1 is SGHDT and CDR2 is YYEEEE. The CDR3, as DNA: TGTGCCAGCAGCTTTGCGGGAGAAGAGACCCAGTACTTC. This codes for CASSFAGEETQYF. The variable domain in full, completed from reference TRBV5-6 and TRBJ2-5, reads DAGVTQSPTHLIKTRGQQVTLRCSPKSGHDTVSWYQQALGQGPQFIFQYYEEEERQRGNFPDRFSGHQFPNYSSELNVNALLLGDSALYLCASSFAGEETQYFGPGTRLLVL.

The chain couples TRBV5-4 to TRBJ2-6, with no clear D. The CDR3 consists of 12 residues. Looked up from germline, CDR1 is SGHNT and CDR2 is YYREEE (reference sequence). Trimming stripped 7 bases from V and 2 bases from J, with 4 bases between. CDR3 in amino acids: CASYTGANVLTF. For the CDR3, the DNA is TGTGCCAGCTATACTGGGGCCAACGTCCTGACTTTC.

The chain links TRBV30 to TRBJ2-4; no clear D gene. Germline CDR1 GTSNPN, CDR2 SVGIG (reference sequence). This CDR3 region has 13 residues. V was cut by 5 bases and J by 0 bases, with 8 bases left in between. In nucleotides, the CDR3 is TGTGCCTGGGCCGTACTAGCCAAAAACATTCAGTACTTC. Protein sequence: CAWAVLAKNIQYF. Filled out from reference TRBV30 and TRBJ2-4, the complete variable domain reads SQTIHQWPATLVQPVGSPLSLECTVEGTSNPNLYWYRQAAGRGLQLLFYSVGIGQISSEVPQNLSASRPQDRQFILSSKKLLLSDSGFYLCAWAVLAKNIQYFGAGTRLSVL.

This clone showed up just a few times. V usage is TRBV7-2 and J usage is TRBJ2-5, with TRBD1 matching 7 bases. The CDR3 runs 14 residues. The junction had 5 bases not matched to a gene; V was cut back by 1 base and J by 6 bases. Germline V gene data show CDR1 as SGHTA and CDR2 as FQGNSA. The CDR3 DNA is TGTGCCAGCAGCTTAGAGGGGGCTGCTAAGACCCAGTACTTC. It translates to CASSLEGAAKTQYF.